This TCR beta chain is drawn from a study of cytomegalovirus exposure and HLA in healthy donors. This clone was seen more than once but under ten times. This table comes from immunoSEQ multiplex PCR, and its TCRdb copy is limited to in-frame clones, with some not included. The table lists 50,000 or so clones, 85% to 95% of them singletons. The sequenced sample was PBMCs. The sequence was obtained from a woman younger than 35 in good health and CMV-seropositive.

The CDR3 DNA reads as TGTGCCAGCACCCGCCAGTCGGGTTGGTTGTTAACTAATGAAAAACTGTTTTTT. Its translation is CASTRQSGWLLTNEKLFF. The chain joins TRBV28 to TRBJ1-4; the D is unclear. Deletions cut 7 bases from V and 1 base from J, with 22 bases between. This CDR3 has 18 amino acids. Germline lookup yields CDR1 MDHEN and CDR2 SYDVKM. Supplemented by reference TRBV28 and TRBJ1-4, the full variable domain reads DVKVTQSSRYLVKRTGEKVFLECVQDMDHENMFWYRQDPGLGLRLIYFSYDVKMKEKGDIPEGYSVSREKKERFSLILESASTNQTSMYLCASTRQSGWLLTNEKLFFGSGTQLSVL.